The 31 T cell receptor beta chains below all came from one sample that was sequenced in a study of beta chain features in type 1 diabetes. Study-wide points: TCRB CDR3s from Type 1 diabetes patients were moderately but significantly shorter in all four CD4+ subsets.

These receptors have no identified antigens. Of the isolated RNA, all was reverse transcribed, and so the sequenced material was expressed TCRB transcripts. Repertoires were generated with immunoSEQ multiplex PCR, while TCRdb's copy carries only in-frame clones and drops some. The sample comprises about 700,000 clones, about an eighth of which are singletons, and 0.02% to 0.025% rests with the top ten. The sequencing input was naive CD4+ T cells from blood. These TCRs come from a young man with type 1 diabetes.

This clone came up a few times. The genes are TRBV6-6 and TRBJ2-3; D not certain. CDR1 and CDR2 (germline): MNHNY, SVGAGI (reference sequence). The V and J ends lost 2 bases and 2 bases respectively, with 5 bases between them. The CDR3 length is 13 residues. This CDR3 reads CASSYGYTDTQYF. DNA of the CDR3: TGTGCCAGCAGTTACGGCTACACAGATACGCAGTATTTT.

This clone has a handful of counts. The rearrangement uses TRBV5-1 and TRBJ2-4, with TRBD1 identical over 12 bases. Germline V gene data show CDR1 as SGHRS and CDR2 as YFSETQ. The CDR3 covers 16 residues. V was pared by 4 bases and J by 2 bases, with 4 bases of the junction left unmatched. In DNA form, the CDR3 reads TGCGCCAGCAGCCCGGGACAGGGGGCTACCAAAAACATTCAGTACTTC. This encodes CASSPGQGATKNIQYF. Filled out from reference TRBV5-1 and TRBJ2-4, the complete variable domain reads KAGVTQTPRYLIKTRGQQVTLSCSPISGHRSVSWYQQTPGQGLQFLFEYFSETQRNKGNFPGRFSGRQFSNSRSEMNVSTLELGDSALYLCASSPGQGATKNIQYFGAGTRLSVL.

The CDR3 bases are TGCAGCGCCTTGGAGGGGGTGGGGACCCAGTACTTC. Amino acids: CSALEGVGTQYF. The chain uses TRBV29-1 and TRBJ2-5; D might be TRBD1 or TRBD2, each matching 6 bases. Germline V CDR1 and CDR2: SQVTM, ANQGSEA. The V and J ends lost 7 bases and 7 bases respectively, with 16 bases between them. The CDR3 loop spans 12 amino acids.

This clone was counted only a few times. The chain carries TRBV7-2 and TRBJ1-6; D might be TRBD1 (6 bases). Germline CDR1 SGHTA, CDR2 FQGNSA. CDR3 size: 13 residues. With 2 bases removed from V and 9 bases from J, the gap between germline ends came to 8 bases. In DNA form, the CDR3 reads TGTGCCAGCAGCTTACAGGGGAGTTCACCCCTCCACTTT. Its translation: CASSLQGSSPLHF.

The rearrangement uses TRBV15 and TRBJ1-5, with TRBD1 matching over 12 bases. In germline, CDR1 is LNHNV, CDR2 YYDKDF (reference sequence). Trimming at V came to 1 base and at J to 6 bases, leaving 4 bases not matched to a gene. The CDR3 has 16 amino acids. CDR3 sequence: CATSRVGQGALQPQHF. CDR3 DNA: TGTGCCACCAGCAGAGTGGGACAGGGGGCTCTTCAGCCCCAGCATTTT.

The chain joins TRBV5-1 to TRBJ2-7, with D possibly being TRBD2 (5 bases). V gave up 4 bases and J gave up 1 base, with 18 bases separating them. This CDR3 is 16 amino acids long. CDR1 and CDR2 (germline): SGHRS, YFSETQ. The CDR3 loop reads CASSPEARVVSYEQYF. DNA for the CDR3: TGCGCCAGCAGCCCGGAGGCGCGGGTCGTGTCCTACGAGCAGTACTTC.

V gene TRBV7-9 combines with J gene TRBJ1-1, with unresolved D. The germline CDR1 and CDR2 sequences are SEHNR and FQNEAQ (reference sequence). V was clipped by 1 base and J by 5 bases, with 8 bases between them. The CDR3 loop spans 13 amino acids. The CDR3 nucleotides are TGTGCCAGCAGCTTAGATTTAGGGACTGAAGCTTTCTTT. Translation: CASSLDLGTEAFF.

This clone came up a few times. J is TRBJ2-5 and V is TRBV5-4; no reliable D call. Germline V gives CDR1 SGHNT, CDR2 YYREEE (reference sequence). The CDR3 loop spans 13 amino acids. Trimming stripped 2 bases from V and 4 bases from J, with 9 bases between. The CDR3 region is CASSFWLGETQYF. The DNA for the CDR3 is TGTGCCAGCAGCTTTTGGCTAGGAGAGACCCAGTACTTC.

This clone has a handful of counts. The genes are TRBV27 and TRBJ1-5; possible D gene TRBD1, 5 bases. This CDR3 comprises 15 residues. V lost 6 bases to trimming and J lost 1 base, with 13 bases between them. Per germline, CDR1 MNHEY and CDR2 SMNVEV (reference sequence). The CDR3 loop reads CASSWTGTSNQPQHF. The CDR3 DNA reads as TGTGCCAGCAGCTGGACCGGGACGAGCAATCAGCCCCAGCATTTT.

V and J are TRBV5-1 and TRBJ2-7, with 8 bases fitting TRBD1. Per the germline V gene, CDR1 is SGHRS and CDR2 is YFSETQ. This CDR3 is built from 14 residues. V lost 5 bases to trimming and J lost 4 bases; unmatched junction nucleotides: 8. CDR3 DNA: TGCGCCAGCAGACCAGACAGGGGACCTTACGAGCAGTACTTC. Translation gives CASRPDRGPYEQYF. Looking up the rest from reference TRBV5-1 and TRBJ2-7 gives the full variable domain: KAGVTQTPRYLIKTRGQQVTLSCSPISGHRSVSWYQQTPGQGLQFLFEYFSETQRNKGNFPGRFSGRQFSNSRSEMNVSTLELGDSALYLCASRPDRGPYEQYFGPGTRLTVT.

This clone has only a few counts. The chain recombines TRBV7-9 with TRBJ1-2; 10 nucleotides match TRBD1. Germline lookup yields CDR1 SEHNR and CDR2 FQNEAQ (reference sequence). The CDR3 is 15 amino acids. V lost 5 bases to trimming and J lost 4 bases; unmatched junction nucleotides: 7. The CDR3 nucleotides read TGTGCCAGCAGCATACGGACAGGGGGAGGCTATGGCTACACCTTC. Amino acids: CASSIRTGGGYGYTF.

In this sample, this clone turned up a few times. The rearrangement joins TRBV4-1 to TRBJ2-1; possible D gene TRBD2, 5 bases. The germline V and J ends were trimmed by 4 bases and 7 bases, with 11 bases remaining between them. The germline gives CDR1 MGHRA, CDR2 YSYEKL. CDR3 size: 13 residues. The CDR3 region has the DNA TGCGCCAGCAGCCCCTTACTAGGGAATGAGCAGTTCTTC. It yields the protein CASSPLLGNEQFF.

The genes are TRBV5-1 and TRBJ1-2, with unresolved D. Germline values: CDR1 SGHRS, CDR2 YFSETQ. This CDR3 has 17 amino acids. V lost 0 bases and J 4 bases, leaving 19 bases between the germline ends. CDR3 in DNA: TGCGCCAGCAGCTTGGGAGGAGGAGGCAGTCTCCGCTATGGCTACACCTTC. Its translation is CASSLGGGGSLRYGYTF. Variable domain in full (rest from reference TRBV5-1 and TRBJ1-2): KAGVTQTPRYLIKTRGQQVTLSCSPISGHRSVSWYQQTPGQGLQFLFEYFSETQRNKGNFPGRFSGRQFSNSRSEMNVSTLELGDSALYLCASSLGGGGSLRYGYTFGSGTRLTVV.

The chain uses TRBV5-4 and TRBJ2-1; 9 bases are shared with TRBD2. Germline CDR1 SGHNT, CDR2 YYREEE (reference sequence). Unmatched junction bases numbered 14, after V lost 2 bases and J lost 8 bases. The CDR3 spans 17 residues. This CDR3 is CASSLRGLATLGDEQFF. The CDR3 DNA is TGTGCCAGCAGCTTACGTGGACTAGCGACCTTGGGGGATGAGCAGTTCTTC. Full variable domain (rest looked up from reference TRBV5-4 and TRBJ2-1): ETGVTQSPTHLIKTRGQQVTLRCSSQSGHNTVSWYQQALGQGPQFIFQYYREEENGRGNFPPRFSGLQFPNYSSELNVNALELDDSALYLCASSLRGLATLGDEQFFGPGTRLTVL.

This clone was observed a handful of times. This chain connects TRBV29-1 to TRBJ2-3; D is uncertain. The CDR3 is made up of 15 amino acids. V lost 4 bases and J lost 0, with 14 bases in between. Germline V gene sequence: CDR1 SQVTM, CDR2 ANQGSEA. The CDR3 sequence: CSVVLATPSTDTQYF. The DNA for the CDR3 is TGCAGCGTTGTACTCGCGACACCCAGCACAGATACGCAGTATTTT.

The chain employs TRBV30 and TRBJ1-6; no clear D gene. The CDR3 consists of 14 residues. Between the trimmed V and J ends, which lost 2 bases and 7 bases, there was a span of 12 bases. In germline, CDR1 is GTSNPN, CDR2 SVGIG (reference sequence). DNA of the CDR3: TGTGCCTGGAGTACTGCCTCGGGGAATTCACCCCTCCACTTT. It translates to CAWSTASGNSPLHF.

The chain links TRBV6-6 to TRBJ1-1; TRBD1 aligns across 7 bases. Germline V gene data show CDR1 as MNHNY and CDR2 as SVGAGI (reference sequence). J lost 3 bases, V lost 4 bases, and 5 bases had no gene match. The CDR3 length is 14 residues. CDR3 sequence reads: CASSLQGWDTEAFF. In nucleotides, the CDR3 is TGTGCCAGCAGTTTACAGGGGTGGGACACTGAAGCTTTCTTT.

A few counts support this clone. The J gene is TRBJ2-2, the V gene TRBV5-1, with unresolved D. The CDR3 loop spans 11 amino acids. Deletions cut 4 bases from V and 7 bases from J, with 5 bases between. The V gene's germline CDR1 is SGHRS and CDR2 YFSETQ. The CDR3 DNA reads TGCGCCAGCAGCGAGGACGGGGAGCTGTTTTTT. Encoded protein: CASSEDGELFF. Full variable domain (remainder filled in from reference TRBV5-1 and TRBJ2-2): KAGVTQTPRYLIKTRGQQVTLSCSPISGHRSVSWYQQTPGQGLQFLFEYFSETQRNKGNFPGRFSGRQFSNSRSEMNVSTLELGDSALYLCASSEDGELFFGEGSRLTVL.

The chain is built from TRBV20-1 and TRBJ2-7; D not certain. The germline V gene has CDR1 DFQATT and CDR2 SNEGSKA (reference sequence). Trimming shortened V by 0 bases and J by 5 bases, and 5 bases separated the two germline ends. CDR3 length equals 11 residues. CDR3 amino acids: CSAREQNEQYF. The CDR3 region has the DNA TGCAGTGCTAGAGAACAGAACGAGCAGTACTTC.

This clone was recorded a few times. This chain uses TRBV9 with TRBJ1-3; D gene unclear. V lost 2 bases to trimming and J lost 3 bases, with 9 bases between them. The CDR3 spans 14 residues. The germline V gene has CDR1 SGDLS and CDR2 YYNGEE. CDR3 protein: CASSVVDGGNTIYF. CDR3 DNA sequence: TGTGCCAGCAGCGTGGTGGACGGTGGAAACACCATATATTTT.

This clone was counted only a few times. This sequence joins TRBV7-9 and TRBJ1-2, with 8 bases matching TRBD1. J was trimmed by 8 bases and V by 8 bases; bases with no gene match: 13. The CDR3 is 14 amino acids. The V gene's germline CDR1 is SEHNR and CDR2 FQNEAQ (reference sequence). The CDR3 is CASGPTGASGGYTF. CDR3 DNA sequence: TGTGCCAGCGGGCCGACAGGGGCTTCGGGAGGCTACACCTTC.

The genes are TRBV19 and TRBJ1-1, with TRBD1 identical over 7 bases. Germline trimming cut 5 bases from V and 6 bases from J; bases unmatched to any gene: 9. CDR1 is LNHDA and CDR2 is SQIVND in the germline V gene (reference sequence). The CDR3 contains 14 residues. The CDR3 here is CASSQNPDRAEAFF. CDR3 nucleotide sequence: TGTGCCAGTAGTCAGAACCCCGACAGGGCTGAAGCTTTCTTT. Supplemented by reference TRBV19 and TRBJ1-1, the full variable domain reads DGGITQSPKYLFRKEGQNVTLSCEQNLNHDAMYWYRQDPGQGLRLIYYSQIVNDFQKGDIAEGYSVSREKKESFPLTVTSAQKNPTAFYLCASSQNPDRAEAFFGQGTRLTVV.

The rearrangement links TRBV5-1 to TRBJ2-5; TRBD1 or TRBD2 may be the D gene (5 bases each). This CDR3 region has 15 residues. Germline V CDR1 and CDR2: SGHRS, YFSETQ. V was cut by 4 bases and J by 2 bases, with 15 bases left in between. The CDR3 region is CASSRSTGTQETQYF. The CDR3 bases are TGCGCCAGCAGCCGCTCTACCGGGACGCAAGAGACCCAGTACTTC. Full variable domain (remainder filled in from reference TRBV5-1 and TRBJ2-5): KAGVTQTPRYLIKTRGQQVTLSCSPISGHRSVSWYQQTPGQGLQFLFEYFSETQRNKGNFPGRFSGRQFSNSRSEMNVSTLELGDSALYLCASSRSTGTQETQYFGPGTRLLVL.

V is TRBV19 and J is TRBJ2-5, with 8 bases that match TRBD1. The CDR3 runs 12 residues. Germline V lookup: CDR1 LNHDA, CDR2 SQIVND (reference sequence). V trimming: 6 bases; J trimming: 7 bases; junction bases outside the gene matches: 4. The CDR3 loop reads CASSGQGGTQYF. DNA for the CDR3: TGTGCCAGTAGCGGACAGGGTGGGACCCAGTACTTC.

There are a few counts of this clone. The CDR3 nucleotides read TGTGCCACCAGCAGAGATGGGCCAGGGGGAGGGAAGACCCAGTACTTC. Its translation is CATSRDGPGGGKTQYF. The chain uses TRBV15 and TRBJ2-5, with D tentatively TRBD1 or TRBD2 (7 bases each). V shed 0 bases and J shed 6 bases, with 17 bases lying between them. Germline CDR1 LNHNV, CDR2 YYDKDF (reference sequence). The CDR3 covers 16 residues. The full variable domain, with the rest looked up from reference TRBV15 and TRBJ2-5, is DAMVIQNPRYQVTQFGKPVTLSCSQTLNHNVMYWYQQKSSQAPKLLFHYYDKDFNNEADTPDNFQSRRPNTSFCFLDIRSPGLGDTAMYLCATSRDGPGGGKTQYFGPGTRLLVL.

The rearrangement uses TRBV9 and TRBJ1-4; perhaps TRBD1 as D (6 bases). The CDR3 length is 15 residues. V was trimmed by 7 bases and J by 4 bases, leaving 17 bases between them. CDR1 and CDR2 from the germline V gene are SGDLS and YYNGEE. CDR3 residues: CASGVAQGLNEKLFF. The CDR3 DNA reads TGTGCCAGCGGAGTCGCACAGGGACTTAATGAAAAACTGTTTTTT.

This rearrangement joins TRBV5-1 to TRBJ2-7, with D possibly matching TRBD1 (6 bases). Trimming pared 4 bases from V and 2 bases from J, leaving 13 bases between. This CDR3 has 14 amino acids. Germline V gene lookup returns CDR1 SGHRS and CDR2 YFSETQ. The CDR3 protein is CASSPDRDPYEQYF. DNA of the CDR3: TGCGCCAGCAGCCCGGACAGAGATCCCTACGAGCAGTACTTC.

The J gene is TRBJ1-2, the V gene TRBV30; 8 bases align to TRBD1. The J segment lost 7 bases and the V segment lost 2 bases, leaving 6 bases of the junction unmatched. Germline loops: CDR1 GTSNPN, CDR2 SVGIG (reference sequence). The CDR3 spans 13 residues. CDR3 coding DNA: TGTGCCTGGAGTACGCAGGGGGCTAGTGGCTACACCTTC. Amino acids: CAWSTQGASGYTF. Drawing the rest from reference TRBV30 and TRBJ1-2, the complete variable domain is SQTIHQWPATLVQPVGSPLSLECTVEGTSNPNLYWYRQAAGRGLQLLFYSVGIGQISSEVPQNLSASRPQDRQFILSSKKLLLSDSGFYLCAWSTQGASGYTFGSGTRLTVV.

V usage is TRBV9 and J usage is TRBJ1-3; a weak D match, TRBD1 (5 bases). The CDR3 loop spans 14 amino acids. Germline lookup yields CDR1 SGDLS and CDR2 YYNGEE. Trimming removed 2 bases from V and 4 bases from J, with 10 bases in between. In DNA, the CDR3 is TGTGCCAGCAGCGTGGGGACTGGAGGAAACACCATATATTTT. Encoded protein: CASSVGTGGNTIYF.

The chain has TRBV5-1 and TRBJ1-5; the D is unclear. Germline lookup yields CDR1 SGHRS and CDR2 YFSETQ. There are 15 residues in the CDR3. V dropped 4 bases and J dropped 0 bases, with 11 bases sitting between them. CDR3 loop: CASSLDTNSNQPQHF. CDR3 nucleotide sequence: TGCGCCAGCAGCCTCGACACGAATAGCAATCAGCCCCAGCATTTT. The variable domain in full, completed from reference TRBV5-1 and TRBJ1-5, reads KAGVTQTPRYLIKTRGQQVTLSCSPISGHRSVSWYQQTPGQGLQFLFEYFSETQRNKGNFPGRFSGRQFSNSRSEMNVSTLELGDSALYLCASSLDTNSNQPQHFGDGTRLSIL.

The chain carries TRBV5-6 and TRBJ2-2; no definite D call. Deletions cut 4 bases from V and 5 bases from J, with 9 bases between. The CDR3 contains 13 residues. Germline values: CDR1 SGHDT, CDR2 YYEEEE. As DNA, the CDR3 is TGTGCCAGCAGCCCTACAGCAACCGGGGAGCTGTTTTTT. This translates into CASSPTATGELFF.